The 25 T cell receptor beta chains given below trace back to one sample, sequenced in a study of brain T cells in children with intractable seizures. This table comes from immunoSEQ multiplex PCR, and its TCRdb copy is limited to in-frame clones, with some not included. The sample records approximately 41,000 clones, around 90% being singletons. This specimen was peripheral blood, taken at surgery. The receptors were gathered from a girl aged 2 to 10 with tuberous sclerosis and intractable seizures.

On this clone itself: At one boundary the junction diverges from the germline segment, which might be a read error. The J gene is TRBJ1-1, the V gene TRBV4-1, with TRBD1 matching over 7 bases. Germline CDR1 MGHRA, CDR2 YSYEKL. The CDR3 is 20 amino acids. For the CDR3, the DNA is TGCGCCAGCAGCCTTCGCCCGGGACAGAAAGGATTTGGGGTGAAGACTGAAGCTTTCTTT. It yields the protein CASSLRPGQKGFGVKTEAFF.

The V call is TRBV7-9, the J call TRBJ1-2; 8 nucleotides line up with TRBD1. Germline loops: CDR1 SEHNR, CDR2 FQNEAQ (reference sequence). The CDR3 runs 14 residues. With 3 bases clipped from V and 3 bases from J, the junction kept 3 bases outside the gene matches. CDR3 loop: CASSFDRGYYGYTF. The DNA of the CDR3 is TGTGCCAGCAGCTTTGACAGGGGCTACTATGGCTACACCTTC.

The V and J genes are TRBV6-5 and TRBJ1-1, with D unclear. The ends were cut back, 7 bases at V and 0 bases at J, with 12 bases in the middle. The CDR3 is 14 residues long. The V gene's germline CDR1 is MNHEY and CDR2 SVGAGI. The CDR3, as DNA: TGTGCCAGCAACCCCGCGGGAATGAACACTGAAGCTTTCTTT. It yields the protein CASNPAGMNTEAFF.

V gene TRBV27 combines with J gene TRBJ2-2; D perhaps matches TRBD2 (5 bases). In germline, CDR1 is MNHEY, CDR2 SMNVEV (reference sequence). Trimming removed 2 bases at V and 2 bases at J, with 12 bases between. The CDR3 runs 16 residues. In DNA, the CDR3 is TGTGCCAGCAGTTTACTTCCCGGGGTTAACACCGGGGAGCTGTTTTTT. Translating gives CASSLLPGVNTGELFF.

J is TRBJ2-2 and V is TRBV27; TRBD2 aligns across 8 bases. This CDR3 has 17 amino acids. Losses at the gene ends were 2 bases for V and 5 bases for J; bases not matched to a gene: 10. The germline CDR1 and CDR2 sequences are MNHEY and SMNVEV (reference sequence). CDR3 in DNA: TGTGCCAGCAGTTTACTTCGATCGGGGACTAGGACCGGGGAGCTGTTTTTT. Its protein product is CASSLLRSGTRTGELFF.

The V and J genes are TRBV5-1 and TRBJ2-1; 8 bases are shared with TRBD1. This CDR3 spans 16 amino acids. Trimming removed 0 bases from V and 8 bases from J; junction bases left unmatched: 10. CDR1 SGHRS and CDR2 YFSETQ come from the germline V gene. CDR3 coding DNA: TGCGCCAGCAGCTTGGCCGGCAGGGGGCAAAGCGATGAGCAGTTCTTC. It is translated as CASSLAGRGQSDEQFF. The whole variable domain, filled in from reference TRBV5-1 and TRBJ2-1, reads KAGVTQTPRYLIKTRGQQVTLSCSPISGHRSVSWYQQTPGQGLQFLFEYFSETQRNKGNFPGRFSGRQFSNSRSEMNVSTLELGDSALYLCASSLAGRGQSDEQFFGPGTRLTVL.

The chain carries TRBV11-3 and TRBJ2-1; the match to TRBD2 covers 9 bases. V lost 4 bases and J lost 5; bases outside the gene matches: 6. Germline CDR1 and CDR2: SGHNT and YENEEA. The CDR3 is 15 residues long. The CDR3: CASSYSGGTNNEQFF. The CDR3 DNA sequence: TGTGCCAGCAGCTACAGCGGGGGGACGAACAATGAGCAGTTCTTC.

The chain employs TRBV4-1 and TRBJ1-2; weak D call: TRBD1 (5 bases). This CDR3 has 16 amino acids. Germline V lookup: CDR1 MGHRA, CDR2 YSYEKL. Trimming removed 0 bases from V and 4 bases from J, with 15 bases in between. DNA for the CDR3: TGCGCCAGCAGCCAAGATCTTTGGGGGTTGTCCTATGGCTACACCTTC. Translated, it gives CASSQDLWGLSYGYTF.

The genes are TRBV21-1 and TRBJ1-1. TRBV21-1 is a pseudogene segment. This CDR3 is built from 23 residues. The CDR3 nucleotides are TGTGCCAGCAGCAAAGTGAGGTGGAGTGGGTTAGGGGGGGACACAAGCGTTAACACTGAAGCTTTCTTT. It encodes CASSKVRWSGLGGDTSVNTEAFF.

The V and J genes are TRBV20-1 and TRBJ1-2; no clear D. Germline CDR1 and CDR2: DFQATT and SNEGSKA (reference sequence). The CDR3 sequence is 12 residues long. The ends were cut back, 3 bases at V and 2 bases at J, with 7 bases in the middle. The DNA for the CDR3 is TGCAGTGCTAGTAAGCGAAACTATGGCTACACCTTC. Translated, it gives CSASKRNYGYTF.

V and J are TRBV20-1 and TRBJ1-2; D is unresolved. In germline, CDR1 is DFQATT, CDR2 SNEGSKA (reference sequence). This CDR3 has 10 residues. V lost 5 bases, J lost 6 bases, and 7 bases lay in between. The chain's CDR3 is CSAPRDGYTF. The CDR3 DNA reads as TGCAGTGCTCCTAGAGATGGCTACACCTTC.

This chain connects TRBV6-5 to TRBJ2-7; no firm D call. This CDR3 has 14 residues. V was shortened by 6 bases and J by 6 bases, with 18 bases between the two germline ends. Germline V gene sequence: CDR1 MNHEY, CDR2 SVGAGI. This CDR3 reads CASRQTRTVGEQYV. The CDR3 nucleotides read TGTGCCAGCAGGCAAACTCGAACAGTGGGCGAGCAGTACGTC.

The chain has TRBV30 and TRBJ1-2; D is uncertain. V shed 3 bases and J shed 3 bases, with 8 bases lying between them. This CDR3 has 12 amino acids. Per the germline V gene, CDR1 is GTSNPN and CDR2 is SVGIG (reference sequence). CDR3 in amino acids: CAWSGRDYGYTF. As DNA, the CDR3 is TGTGCCTGGAGCGGGAGGGACTATGGCTACACCTTC.

CDR3 residues: CASSESKYVGHGYTF. CDR3 DNA: TGTGCCAGCAGTGAATCCAAATATGTTGGTCATGGCTACACCTTC. The chain carries TRBV2 and TRBJ1-2, with unresolved D. The CDR3 consists of 15 residues. Trimming left V 2 bases short and J 6 bases short, with 16 bases between. Germline V CDR1 and CDR2: SNHLY, FYNNEI.

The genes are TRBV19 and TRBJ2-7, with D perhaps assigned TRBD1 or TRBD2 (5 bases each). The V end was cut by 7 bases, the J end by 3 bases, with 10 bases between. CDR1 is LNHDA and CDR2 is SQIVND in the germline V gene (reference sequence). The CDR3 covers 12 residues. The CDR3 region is CASMGTDYEQYF. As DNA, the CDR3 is TGTGCCAGTATGGGGACCGACTACGAGCAGTACTTC.

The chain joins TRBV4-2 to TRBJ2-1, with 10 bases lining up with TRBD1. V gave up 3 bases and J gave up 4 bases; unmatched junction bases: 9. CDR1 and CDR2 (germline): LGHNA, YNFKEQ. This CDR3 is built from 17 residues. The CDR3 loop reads CASSHGAGTGVYNEQFF. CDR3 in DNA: TGTGCCAGCAGCCATGGGGCCGGGACAGGGGTTTACAATGAGCAGTTCTTC.

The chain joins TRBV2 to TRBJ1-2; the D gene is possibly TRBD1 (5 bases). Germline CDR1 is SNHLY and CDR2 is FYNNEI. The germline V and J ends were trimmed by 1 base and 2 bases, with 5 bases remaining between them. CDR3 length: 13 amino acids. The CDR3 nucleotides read TGTGCCAGCAGTGAAGACAGGAACTATGGCTACACCTTC. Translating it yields CASSEDRNYGYTF.

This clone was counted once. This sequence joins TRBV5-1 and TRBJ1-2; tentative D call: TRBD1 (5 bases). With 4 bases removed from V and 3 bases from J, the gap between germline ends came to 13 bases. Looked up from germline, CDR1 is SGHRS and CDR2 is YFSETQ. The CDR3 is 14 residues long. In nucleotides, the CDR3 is TGCGCCAGCAGCCCCACAGGCGGCGACTATGGCTACACCTTC. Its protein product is CASSPTGGDYGYTF.

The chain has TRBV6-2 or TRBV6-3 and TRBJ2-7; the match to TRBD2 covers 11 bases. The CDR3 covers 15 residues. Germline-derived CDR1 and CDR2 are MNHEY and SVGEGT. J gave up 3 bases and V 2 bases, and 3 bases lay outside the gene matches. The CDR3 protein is CASSYRSGGVYEQYV. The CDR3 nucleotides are TGTGCCAGCAGTTACCGTAGCGGGGGGGTCTACGAGCAGTACGTC.

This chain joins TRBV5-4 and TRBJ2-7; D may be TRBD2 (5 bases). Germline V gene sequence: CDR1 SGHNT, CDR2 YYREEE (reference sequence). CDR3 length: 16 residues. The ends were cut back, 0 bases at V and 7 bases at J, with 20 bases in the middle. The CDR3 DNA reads TGTGCCAGCAGCTTGGCCGGCTCTAGGGCCCGGGGAGAGCAGTACTTC. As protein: CASSLAGSRARGEQYF.

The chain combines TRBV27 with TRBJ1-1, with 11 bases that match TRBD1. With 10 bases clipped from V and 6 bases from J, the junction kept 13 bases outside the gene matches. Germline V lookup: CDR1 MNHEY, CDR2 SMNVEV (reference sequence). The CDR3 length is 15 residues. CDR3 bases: TGTGCCACCTCTTCGCTCGGGACAGGGGGGGCTGAAGCTTTCTTT. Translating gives CATSSLGTGGAEAFF.

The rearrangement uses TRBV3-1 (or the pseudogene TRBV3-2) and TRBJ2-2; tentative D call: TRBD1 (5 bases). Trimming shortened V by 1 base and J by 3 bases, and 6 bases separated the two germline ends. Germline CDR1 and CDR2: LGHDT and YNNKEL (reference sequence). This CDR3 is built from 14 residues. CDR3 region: CASSQAGYTGELFF. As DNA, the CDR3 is TGTGCCAGCAGCCAAGCAGGGTACACCGGGGAGCTGTTTTTT.

The CDR3 bases are TGTGCCAGCAGCTTGGCCCAGGGGTTCACCCAGTACTTC. It translates to CASSLAQGFTQYF. The chain has TRBV5-6 and TRBJ2-5, with D tentatively TRBD1 (6 bases). The CDR3 sequence is 13 residues long. Germline loops: CDR1 SGHDT, CDR2 YYEEEE. Trimming shortened V by 0 bases and J by 8 bases, and 11 bases separated the two germline ends.

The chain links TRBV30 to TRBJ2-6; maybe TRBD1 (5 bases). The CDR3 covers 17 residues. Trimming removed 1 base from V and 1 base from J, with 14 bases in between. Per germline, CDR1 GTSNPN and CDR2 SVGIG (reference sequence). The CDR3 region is CAWSGPGFPSGANVLTF. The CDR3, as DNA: TGTGCCTGGAGTGGCCCAGGGTTCCCATCTGGGGCCAACGTCCTGACTTTC. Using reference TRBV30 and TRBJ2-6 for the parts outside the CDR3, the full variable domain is SQTIHQWPATLVQPVGSPLSLECTVEGTSNPNLYWYRQAAGRGLQLLFYSVGIGQISSEVPQNLSASRPQDRQFILSSKKLLLSDSGFYLCAWSGPGFPSGANVLTFGAGSRLTVL.

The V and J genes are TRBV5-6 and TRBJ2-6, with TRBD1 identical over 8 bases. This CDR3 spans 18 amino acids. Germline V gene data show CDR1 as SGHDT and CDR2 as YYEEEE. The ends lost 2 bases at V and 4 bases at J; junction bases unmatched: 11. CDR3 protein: CASSFRQGLVAGANVLTF. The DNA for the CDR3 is TGTGCCAGCAGCTTTCGACAGGGGTTAGTCGCCGGGGCCAACGTCCTGACTTTC.